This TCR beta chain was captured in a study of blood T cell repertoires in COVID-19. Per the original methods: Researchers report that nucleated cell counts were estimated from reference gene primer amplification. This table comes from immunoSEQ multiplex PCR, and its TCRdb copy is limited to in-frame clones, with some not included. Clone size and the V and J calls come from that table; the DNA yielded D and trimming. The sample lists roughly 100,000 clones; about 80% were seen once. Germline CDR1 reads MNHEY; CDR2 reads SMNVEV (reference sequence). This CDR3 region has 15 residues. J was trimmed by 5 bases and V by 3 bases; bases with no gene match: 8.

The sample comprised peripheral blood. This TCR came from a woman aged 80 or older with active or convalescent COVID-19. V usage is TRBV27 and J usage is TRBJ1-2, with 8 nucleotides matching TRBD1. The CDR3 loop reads CASSLAGGVGYGYTF. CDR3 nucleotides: TGTGCCAGCAGTTTGGCAGGGGGCGTTGGATATGGCTACACCTTC.